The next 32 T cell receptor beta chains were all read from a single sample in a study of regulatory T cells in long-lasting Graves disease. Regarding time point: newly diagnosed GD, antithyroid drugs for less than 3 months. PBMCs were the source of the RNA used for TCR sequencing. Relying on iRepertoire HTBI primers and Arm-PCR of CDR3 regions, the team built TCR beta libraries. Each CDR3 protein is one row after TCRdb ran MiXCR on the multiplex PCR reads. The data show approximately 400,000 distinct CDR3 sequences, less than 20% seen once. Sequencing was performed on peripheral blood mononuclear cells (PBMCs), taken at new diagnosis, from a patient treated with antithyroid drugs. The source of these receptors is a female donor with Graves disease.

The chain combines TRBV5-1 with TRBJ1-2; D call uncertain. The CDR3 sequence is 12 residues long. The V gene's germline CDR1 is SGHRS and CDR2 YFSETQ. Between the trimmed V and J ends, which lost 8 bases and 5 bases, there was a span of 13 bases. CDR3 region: CASTGSRYGYTF. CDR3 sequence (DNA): TGCGCCAGTACGGGTAGCCGATATGGCTACACCTTC.

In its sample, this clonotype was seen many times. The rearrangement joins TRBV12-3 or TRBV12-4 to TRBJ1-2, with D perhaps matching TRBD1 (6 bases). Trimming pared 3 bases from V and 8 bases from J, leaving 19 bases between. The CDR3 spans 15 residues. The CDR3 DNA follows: TGTGCCAGCAGTTTCCCTTCGAGGGGGGCAAGGGGCTACACCTTC. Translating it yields CASSFPSRGARGYTF.

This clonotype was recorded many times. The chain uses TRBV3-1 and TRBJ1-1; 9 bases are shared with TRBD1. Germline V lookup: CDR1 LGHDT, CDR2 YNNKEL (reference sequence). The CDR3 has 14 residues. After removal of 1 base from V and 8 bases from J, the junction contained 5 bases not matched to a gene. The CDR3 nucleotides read TGTGCCAGCAGCCAAGCGGGACAGGGAACCGAAGCTTTCTTT. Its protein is CASSQAGQGTEAFF.

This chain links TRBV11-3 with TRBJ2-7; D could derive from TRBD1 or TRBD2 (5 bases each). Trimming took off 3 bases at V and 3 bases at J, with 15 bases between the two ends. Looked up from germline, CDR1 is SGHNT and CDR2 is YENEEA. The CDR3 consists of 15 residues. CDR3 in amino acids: CASSFGGQEYYEQYF. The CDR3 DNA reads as TGTGCCAGCAGCTTTGGGGGTCAGGAATACTACGAGCAGTACTTC.

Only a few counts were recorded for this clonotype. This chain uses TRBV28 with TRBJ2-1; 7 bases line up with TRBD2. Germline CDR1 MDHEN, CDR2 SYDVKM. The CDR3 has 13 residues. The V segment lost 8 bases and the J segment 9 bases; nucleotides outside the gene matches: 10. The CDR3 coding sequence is TGTGCCAGCGGGACTACTGGGGCCAGTGAGCAGTTCTTC. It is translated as CASGTTGASEQFF.

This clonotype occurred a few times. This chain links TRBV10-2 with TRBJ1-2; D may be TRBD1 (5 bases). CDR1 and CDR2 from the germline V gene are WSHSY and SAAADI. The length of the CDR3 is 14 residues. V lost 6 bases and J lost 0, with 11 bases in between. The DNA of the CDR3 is TGCGCCAGCAGATTAATGGGGGCTAACTATGGCTACACCTTC. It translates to CASRLMGANYGYTF.

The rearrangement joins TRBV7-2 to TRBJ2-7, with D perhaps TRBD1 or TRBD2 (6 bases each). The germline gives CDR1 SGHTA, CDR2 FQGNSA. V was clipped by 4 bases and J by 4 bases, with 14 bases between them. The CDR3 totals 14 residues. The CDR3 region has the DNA TGTGCCAGCAGCTCAGAATTAGGGGGGTACGAGCAGTACTTC. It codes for CASSSELGGYEQYF.

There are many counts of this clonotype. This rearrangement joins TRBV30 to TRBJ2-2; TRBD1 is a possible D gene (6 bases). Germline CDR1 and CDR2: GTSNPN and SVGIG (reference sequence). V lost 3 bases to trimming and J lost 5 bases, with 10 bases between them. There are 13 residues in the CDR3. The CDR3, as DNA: TGTGCCTGGAGACAGGGCTGGACCGGGGAGCTGTTTTTT. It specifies CAWRQGWTGELFF.

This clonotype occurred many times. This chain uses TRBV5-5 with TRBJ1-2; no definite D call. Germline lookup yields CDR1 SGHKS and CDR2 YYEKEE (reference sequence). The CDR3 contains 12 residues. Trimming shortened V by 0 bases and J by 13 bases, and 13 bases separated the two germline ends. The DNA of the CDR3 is TGTGCCAGCAGCTTGGGGGTCCACGGCGGCACCTTC. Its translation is CASSLGVHGGTF. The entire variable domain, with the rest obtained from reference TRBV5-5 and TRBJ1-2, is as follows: DAGVTQSPTHLIKTRGQQVTLRCSPISGHKSVSWYQQVLGQGPQFIFQYYEKEERGRGNFPDRFSARQFPNYSSELNVNALLLGDSALYLCASSLGVHGGTFGSGTRLTVV.

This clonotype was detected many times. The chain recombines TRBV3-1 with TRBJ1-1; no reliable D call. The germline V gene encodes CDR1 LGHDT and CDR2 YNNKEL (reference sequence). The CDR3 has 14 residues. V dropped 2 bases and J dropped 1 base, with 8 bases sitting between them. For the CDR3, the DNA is TGTGCCAGCAGCCAAATACAGAAGAACACTGAAGCTTTCTTT. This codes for CASSQIQKNTEAFF.

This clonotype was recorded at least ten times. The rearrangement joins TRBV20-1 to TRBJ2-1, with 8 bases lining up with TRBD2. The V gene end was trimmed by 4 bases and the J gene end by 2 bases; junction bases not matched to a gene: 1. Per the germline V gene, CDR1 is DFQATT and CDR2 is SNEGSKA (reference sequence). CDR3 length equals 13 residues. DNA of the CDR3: TGCAGTGCTAAGCGGGAGACCTACAATGAGCAGTTCTTC. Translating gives CSAKRETYNEQFF.

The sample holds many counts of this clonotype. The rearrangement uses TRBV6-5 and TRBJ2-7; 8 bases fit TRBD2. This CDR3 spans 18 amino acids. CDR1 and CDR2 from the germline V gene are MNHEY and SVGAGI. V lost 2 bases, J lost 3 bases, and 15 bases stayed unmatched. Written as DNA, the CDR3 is TGTGCCAGCAGTTACCCAATACCGGGACTAGGTCTTGTCTACGAGCAGTACTTC. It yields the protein CASSYPIPGLGLVYEQYF.

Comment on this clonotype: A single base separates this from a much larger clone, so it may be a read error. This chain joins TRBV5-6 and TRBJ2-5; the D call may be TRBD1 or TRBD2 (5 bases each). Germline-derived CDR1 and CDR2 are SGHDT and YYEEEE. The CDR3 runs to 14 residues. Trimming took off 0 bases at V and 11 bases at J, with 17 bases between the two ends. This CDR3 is CASSLGAGRDEQYF. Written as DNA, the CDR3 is TGTGCCAGCAGCTTGGGAGCAGGGAGAGATGAGCAGTACTTC.

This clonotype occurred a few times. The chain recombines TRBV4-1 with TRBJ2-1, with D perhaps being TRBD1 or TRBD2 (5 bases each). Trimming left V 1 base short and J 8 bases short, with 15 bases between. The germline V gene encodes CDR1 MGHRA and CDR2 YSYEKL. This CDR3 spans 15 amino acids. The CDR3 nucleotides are TGCGCCAGCAGCCAAGGGGGACCGCGGCGGGATGAGCAGTTCTTC. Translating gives CASSQGGPRRDEQFF.

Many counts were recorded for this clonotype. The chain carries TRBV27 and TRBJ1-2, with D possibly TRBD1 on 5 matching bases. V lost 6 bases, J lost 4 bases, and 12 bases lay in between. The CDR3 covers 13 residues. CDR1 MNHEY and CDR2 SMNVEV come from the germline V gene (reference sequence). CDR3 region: CASRSGFSYGYTF. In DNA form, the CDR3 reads TGTGCCAGCAGATCAGGGTTTAGCTATGGCTACACCTTC.

The CDR3 here is CASSLDLGLAGYNEQFF. CDR3 nucleotide sequence: TGTGCCAGCAGCTTAGATCTAGGACTAGCGGGTTACAATGAGCAGTTCTTC. The V call is TRBV11-3, the J call TRBJ2-5; 11 bases line up with TRBD2. TRBJ2-1 matches the DNA end more closely, so the J call is doubtful. CDR1 and CDR2 (germline): SGHNT, YENEEA. The CDR3 contains 17 residues.

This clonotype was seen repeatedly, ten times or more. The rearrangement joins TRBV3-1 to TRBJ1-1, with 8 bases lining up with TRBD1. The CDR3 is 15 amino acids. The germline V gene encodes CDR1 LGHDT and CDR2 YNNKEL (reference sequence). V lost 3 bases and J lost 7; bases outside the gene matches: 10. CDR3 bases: TGTGCCAGCAGCCATCGATTGACAGGGGCCGGTGAAGCTTTCTTT. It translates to CASSHRLTGAGEAFF.

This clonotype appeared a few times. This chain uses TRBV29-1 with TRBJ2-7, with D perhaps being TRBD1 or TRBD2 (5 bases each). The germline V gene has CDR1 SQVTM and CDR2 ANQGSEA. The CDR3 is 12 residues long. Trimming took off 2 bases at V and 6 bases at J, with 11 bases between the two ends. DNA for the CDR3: TGCAGCGTTGAACAGGGTCGGGGCGAGCAGTACTTC. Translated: CSVEQGRGEQYF.

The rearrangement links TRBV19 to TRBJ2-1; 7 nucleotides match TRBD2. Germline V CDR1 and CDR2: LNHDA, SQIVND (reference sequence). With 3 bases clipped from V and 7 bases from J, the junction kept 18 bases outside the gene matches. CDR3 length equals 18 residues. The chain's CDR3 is CASSIFREEFTSLNEQFF. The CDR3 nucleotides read TGTGCCAGTAGTATTTTTCGGGAGGAGTTCACTTCATTGAATGAGCAGTTCTTC.

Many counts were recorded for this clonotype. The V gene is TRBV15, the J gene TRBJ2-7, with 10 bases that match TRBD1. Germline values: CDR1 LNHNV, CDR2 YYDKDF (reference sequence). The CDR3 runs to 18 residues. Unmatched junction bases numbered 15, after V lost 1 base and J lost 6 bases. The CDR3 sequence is CATSRVGLRRTGGGEQYF. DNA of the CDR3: TGTGCCACCAGCAGAGTAGGACTTAGGAGGACAGGGGGAGGCGAGCAGTACTTC.

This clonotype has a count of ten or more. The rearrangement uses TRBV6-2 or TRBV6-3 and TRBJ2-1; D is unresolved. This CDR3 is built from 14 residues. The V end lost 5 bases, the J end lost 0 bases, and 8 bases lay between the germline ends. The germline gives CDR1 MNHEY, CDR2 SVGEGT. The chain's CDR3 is CASSEPSSYNEQFF. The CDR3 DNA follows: TGTGCCAGCAGTGAACCGAGCTCCTACAATGAGCAGTTCTTC.

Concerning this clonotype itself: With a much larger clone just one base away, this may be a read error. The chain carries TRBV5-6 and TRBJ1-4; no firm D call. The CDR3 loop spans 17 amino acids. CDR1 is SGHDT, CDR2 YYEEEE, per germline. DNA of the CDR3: TGTGCCAGCAGCTCCTATGGAAAGGATGCAACTAATAAAAAACTGTTTTTT. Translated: CASSSYGKDATNKKLFF.

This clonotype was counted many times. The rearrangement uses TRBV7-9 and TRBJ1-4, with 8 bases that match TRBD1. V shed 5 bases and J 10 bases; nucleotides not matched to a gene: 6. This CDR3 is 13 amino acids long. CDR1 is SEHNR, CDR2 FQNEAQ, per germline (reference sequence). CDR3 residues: CASSRRQGTKLFF. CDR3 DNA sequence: TGTGCCAGCAGCCGACGACAGGGGACAAAACTGTTTTTT. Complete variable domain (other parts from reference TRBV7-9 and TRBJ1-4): DTGVSQNPRHKITKRGQNVTFRCDPISEHNRLYWYRQTLGQGPEFLTYFQNEAQLEKSRLLSDRFSAERPKGSFSTLEIQRTEQGDSAMYLCASSRRQGTKLFFGSGTQLSVL.

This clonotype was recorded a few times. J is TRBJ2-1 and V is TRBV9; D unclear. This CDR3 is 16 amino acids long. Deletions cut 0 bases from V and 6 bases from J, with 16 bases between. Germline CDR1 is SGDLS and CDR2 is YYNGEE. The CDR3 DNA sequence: TGTGCCAGCAGCGTAGAAAAGGGAAGGTTCGTCAATGAGCAGTTCTTC. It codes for CASSVEKGRFVNEQFF.

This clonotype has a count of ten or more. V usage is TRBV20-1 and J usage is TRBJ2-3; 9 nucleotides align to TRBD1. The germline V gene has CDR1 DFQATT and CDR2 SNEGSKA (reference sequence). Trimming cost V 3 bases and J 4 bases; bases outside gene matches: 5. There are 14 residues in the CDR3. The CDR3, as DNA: TGCAGTGCTAGGCCGGGACAGGGAGCAGATACGCAGTATTTT. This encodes CSARPGQGADTQYF.

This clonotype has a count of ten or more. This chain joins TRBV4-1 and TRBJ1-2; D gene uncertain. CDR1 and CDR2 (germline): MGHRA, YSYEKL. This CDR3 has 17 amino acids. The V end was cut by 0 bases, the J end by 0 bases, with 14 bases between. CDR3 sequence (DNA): TGCGCCAGCAGCCAAGATCCCACCCAAGATCCTAACTATGGCTACACCTTC. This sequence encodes CASSQDPTQDPNYGYTF.

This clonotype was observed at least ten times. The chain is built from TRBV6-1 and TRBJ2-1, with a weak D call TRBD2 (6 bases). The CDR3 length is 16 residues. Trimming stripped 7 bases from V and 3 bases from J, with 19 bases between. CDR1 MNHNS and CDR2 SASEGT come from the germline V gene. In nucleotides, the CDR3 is TGTGCCAGCACCGAGCGGGTGGGGGTGGTCTACAATGAGCAGTTCTTC. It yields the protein CASTERVGVVYNEQFF.

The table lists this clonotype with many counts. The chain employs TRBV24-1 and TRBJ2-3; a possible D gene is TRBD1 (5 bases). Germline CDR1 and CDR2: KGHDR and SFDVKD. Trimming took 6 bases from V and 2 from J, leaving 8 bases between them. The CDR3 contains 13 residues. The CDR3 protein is CATSLGHTDTQYF. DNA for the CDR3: TGTGCCACCAGTTTGGGGCACACAGATACGCAGTATTTT.

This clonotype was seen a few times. CDR3 coding DNA: TGTGCCAGCAGCGCACCTGATTCGGATACGCAGTATTTT. Translation: CASSAPDSDTQYF. The chain has TRBV11-2 and TRBJ2-3; D not certain. The CDR3 contains 13 residues. CDR1 and CDR2 (germline): SGHAT, FQNNGV. Trimming removed 5 bases from V and 6 bases from J, with 12 bases in between.

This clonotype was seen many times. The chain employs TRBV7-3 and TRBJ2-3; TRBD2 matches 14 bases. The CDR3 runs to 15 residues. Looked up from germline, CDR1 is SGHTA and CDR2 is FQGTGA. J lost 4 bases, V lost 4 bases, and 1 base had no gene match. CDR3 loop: CASSWGLAGADTQYF. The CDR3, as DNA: TGTGCCAGCAGCTGGGGACTAGCGGGGGCAGATACGCAGTATTTT.

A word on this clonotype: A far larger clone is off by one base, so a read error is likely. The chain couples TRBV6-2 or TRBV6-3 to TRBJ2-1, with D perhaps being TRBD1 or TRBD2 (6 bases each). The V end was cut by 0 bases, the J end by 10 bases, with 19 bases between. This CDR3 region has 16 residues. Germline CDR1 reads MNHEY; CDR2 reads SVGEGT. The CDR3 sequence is CASSYSGGGSVYEQFF. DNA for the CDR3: TGTGCCAGCAGTTACTCCGGGGGCGGGTCAGTCTACGAGCAGTTCTTC.

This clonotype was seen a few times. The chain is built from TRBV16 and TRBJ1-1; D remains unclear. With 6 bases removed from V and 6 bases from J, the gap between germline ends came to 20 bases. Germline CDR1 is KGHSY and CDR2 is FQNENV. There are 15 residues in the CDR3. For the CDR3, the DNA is TGTGCCAGCAGTCTTTTACCGGCAGCCCCCTCTGAAGCTTTCTTT. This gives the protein CASSLLPAAPSEAFF.